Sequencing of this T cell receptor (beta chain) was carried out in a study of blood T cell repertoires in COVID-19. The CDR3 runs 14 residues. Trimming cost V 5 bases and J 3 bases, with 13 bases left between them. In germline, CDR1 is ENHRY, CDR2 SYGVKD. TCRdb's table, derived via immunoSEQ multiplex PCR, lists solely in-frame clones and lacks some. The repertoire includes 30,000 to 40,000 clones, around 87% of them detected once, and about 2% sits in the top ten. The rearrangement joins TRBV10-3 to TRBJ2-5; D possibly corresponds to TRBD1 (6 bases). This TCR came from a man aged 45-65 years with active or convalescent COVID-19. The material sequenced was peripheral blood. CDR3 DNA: TGTGCCATCAGTAGATCAGGGGCTGAAGAGACCCAGTACTTC. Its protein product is CAISRSGAEETQYF.